The rows below give T cell receptor beta chains drawn from one sample of a study of T cell responses to AZD1222 COVID-19 vaccine. Generated by immunoSEQ multiplex PCR, the TCRdb table keeps only in-frame clones and is missing some. The sample consists of some 180,000 clones, 80% to 90% of them appearing once. The sample in question was peripheral blood, obtained on day 0 of AZD1222 vaccination. The receptors derive from an adult in good health. CDR3s include the opening cysteine and the closing phenylalanine or tryptophan. D genes are given only for firm matches. The size entry is marked missing in some rows and otherwise reads once, few, many or a size class.

clone size | J gene | V gene | D gene | CDR3 protein | CDR3 DNA
. | TRBJ1-2 | TRBV14 | TRBD1 | CASSQEHRGNYGYTF | TGTGCCAGCAGCCAAGAGCACAGGGGGAACTATGGCTACACCTTC
. | TRBJ2-7 | TRBV4-1 | TRBD1 | CASSERQGEYEQYF | TGCGCCAGCAGCGAAAGACAGGGGGAATACGAGCAGTACTTC
. | TRBJ2-5 | TRBV5-4 | TRBD2 | CASSLGLAGVGLKKTQYF | TGTGCCAGCAGCTTGGGGCTAGCGGGAGTGGGCTTGAAAAAGACCCAGTACTTC
. | TRBJ2-1 | TRBV6-2/TRBV6-3 | . | CASSYMNEQFF | TGTGCCAGCAGTTATATGAATGAGCAGTTCTTC
. | TRBJ1-5 | TRBV28 | . | CASTGTRGQPQHF | TGTGCCAGCACAGGGACACGGGGTCAGCCCCAGCATTTT
. | TRBJ2-4 | TRBV24-1 | . | CATSDLSKNIQYF | TGTGCCACCAGTGATTTATCCAAAAACATTCAGTACTTC
. | TRBJ1-1 | TRBV2 | TRBD1 | CASRDSLNTEAFF | TGTGCCAGCCGGGACAGTTTGAACACTGAAGCTTTCTTT
. | TRBJ1-1 | TRBV29-1 | TRBD1 | CSVDYWDRGTEAFF | TGCAGCGTTGACTACTGGGACAGGGGCACTGAAGCTTTCTTT
. | TRBJ1-1 | TRBV7-8 | TRBD1 | CASSLDRGSEAFF | TGTGCCAGCAGCTTGGACAGGGGAAGTGAAGCTTTCTTT
. | TRBJ2-1 | TRBV28 | . | CASSPGNEQFF | TGTGCCAGCAGTCCGGGCAATGAGCAGTTCTTC
. | TRBJ1-5 | TRBV19 | TRBD1 | CASSIVRGYSGNQPQHF | TGTGCCAGTAGTATAGTCAGGGGGTATTCGGGCAATCAGCCCCAGCATTTT
. | TRBJ1-2 | TRBV29-1 | . | CSARLQGWGYTF | TGCAGCGCCCGTTTGCAGGGCTGGGGCTACACCTTC
. | TRBJ1-1 | TRBV6-5 | . | CASSYADTEAFF | TGTGCCAGCAGTTACGCGGACACTGAAGCTTTCTTT
. | TRBJ1-6 | TRBV3-1/TRBV3-2 | . | CASRGAGSPLHF | TGTGCCAGCAGGGGTGCTGGCTCACCCCTCCACTTT
. | TRBJ1-4 | TRBV19 | . | CAAAGANEEKLFF | TGTGCCGCCGCGGGAGCCAATGAAGAAAAACTGTTTTTT
. | TRBJ2-1 | TRBV18 | . | CASSPDTETWGNEQFF | TGTGCCAGCTCACCCGACACAGAAACATGGGGCAATGAGCAGTTCTTC
. | TRBJ1-2 | TRBV11-2 | TRBD1 | CASSRSLGQGYGYTF | TGTGCCAGCAGCCGGAGCCTGGGACAGGGCTATGGCTACACCTTC
once | TRBJ1-5 | TRBV28 | TRBD1 | CASSQDRPQPQHF | TGTGCCAGCAGCCAGGACAGGCCCCAGCCCCAGCATTTT
. | TRBJ2-1 | TRBV7-6 | . | CASSLRAHEQFF | TGTGCCAGCAGCCTCAGGGCTCATGAGCAGTTCTTC
. | TRBJ1-5 | TRBV14 | . | CASSWEGYENQPQHF | TGTGCCAGCAGCTGGGAAGGGTATGAAAATCAGCCCCAGCATTTT
. | TRBJ1-4 | TRBV19 | TRBD1 | CASKKGGTGTGSNEKLFF | TGTGCCAGTAAAAAGGGGGGAACCGGGACAGGATCGAATGAAAAACTGTTTTTT
. | TRBJ1-3 | TRBV9 | TRBD1 | CASSPQTGIPGNTIYF | TGTGCCAGCAGCCCCCAGACAGGGATCCCTGGAAACACCATATATTTT